This section outlines one TCR beta chain sequence together with its context. Its target is not known. This CDR3 has 16 residues. CDR1 and CDR2 from the germline V gene are SEHNR and FQNEAQ (reference sequence). The junction had 8 bases not matched to a gene; V was cut back by 5 bases and J by 3 bases. Time point specified: week 3, after first cycle of checkpoint inhibitor. Response was assessed by RECIST 1.1 at 12 weeks, except a couple of rapid progressors. The method was immunoSEQ multiplex PCR; TCRdb's version includes in-frame clones alone and lacks a portion of them. This table has about 4,900 clones, 88% appearing once. This sample was included in a study of blood T cell dynamics during melanoma immunotherapy. At the level of the study: First-line therapy was either pembrolizumab or nivolumab with ipilimumab for metastatic melanoma.

Study results and limitations: Whether repertoire-driving clones were melanoma-specific could not be determined. Unlike progressors, later disease-control patients had W3 repertoires gaining clonality or diversity.

The rearrangement joins TRBV7-9 to TRBJ1-5, with 9 bases lining up with TRBD1. This sample comprised blood, obtained from a patient treated with checkpoint blockade. The origin of this receptor is a human donor with melanoma. The CDR3 here is CASSPGQGLVNQPQHF. CDR3 nucleotide sequence: TGTGCCAGCAGCCCTGGACAGGGGTTGGTCAATCAGCCCCAGCATTTT.